What follows describes a single T cell receptor (beta chain). The data stem from a study of control samples from healthy donors and cancer patients. Method: immunoSEQ multiplex PCR; TCRdb's copy keeps in-frame clones and lacks some. Of roughly 150,000 clones in the sample, over 85% were seen once. The J segment lost 5 bases and the V segment lost 3 bases, leaving 13 bases of the junction unmatched. This CDR3 has 17 residues. Germline loops: CDR1 KGHSH, CDR2 LQKENI. J is TRBJ1-2 and V is TRBV18, with TRBD1 matching over 9 bases. Sample: blood. This clonotype was obtained from a young man in good health. The DNA of the CDR3 is TGTGCCAGCTCACCCAGGACAGGGGAGAAGGGCTCGTATGGCTACACCTTC. Protein sequence: CASSPRTGEKGSYGYTF.